Sequencing of this TCR beta chain was carried out in a study of T cell repertoires in aging, cancer and after chemotherapy. Study information: Donor ages fell into six groups from 30 or younger up to 70 or older.

Amplification of TCR beta used genomic DNA extracted from peripheral blood. Study-level findings and limits: Across the chemotherapy interval, each cancer cohort showed higher median generation probability, suggesting thymic rebound. Untreated cancer patients had significantly lower blood TCR diversity than age-matched healthy donors.

The sample holds a few counts of this clonotype. No antigen is known for it. Rearranged V-D-J TRB sequences were amplified with a mixed TRB-A/B primer pool. TCRdb reprocessed the multiplex PCR reads with MiXCR, giving one entry per CDR3 protein. The sample lists over 9,500 distinct CDR3 sequences; 33% were seen once. Germline loops: CDR1 KGHSH, CDR2 LQKENI. The trim removed 8 bases at V and 6 bases at J, leaving 16 bases unmatched. The CDR3 extends over 17 amino acids. The clonotype was recovered from a human donor in good health. The V call is TRBV18, the J call TRBJ2-2, with TRBD1 matching over 9 bases. The source material was blood. CDR3 in amino acids: CASSAYRGTGRAGELFF. The DNA for the CDR3 is TGTGCCAGCAGTGCCTACCGGGGGACAGGGAGGGCCGGGGAGCTGTTTTTT.